These T cell receptor beta chains were read from a single sample in a study of regulatory T cells in long-lasting Graves disease. Each CDR3 protein gets one entry after TCRdb re-called the multiplex PCR reads with MiXCR. This table has approximately 310,000 distinct CDR3 sequences, approximately 20% appearing once. The sequences come from peripheral blood mononuclear cells (PBMCs), collected at new diagnosis, from a patient treated with antithyroid drugs. Receptor source: a female donor with Graves disease. Both conserved end residues are part of each CDR3. The D gene is left open where the match is weak. Size is omitted from some rows. Given values are once, few, many or a class for expanded clones.

j_call v_call d_call clone_size cdr3_aa cdr3_nt
TRBJ2-1 TRBV29-1 TRBD1 . CSVGQGRGNEQFF TGCAGCGTTGGACAGGGAAGAGGGAATGAGCAGTTCTTC
TRBJ2-7 TRBV7-2 . few CASSPGARLHEQYF TGTGCCAGCAGCCCAGGTGCAAGGCTACACGAGCAGTACTTC
TRBJ2-1 TRBV29-1 TRBD2 . CSVEGLVIGEQFF TGCAGCGTTGAGGGACTAGTCATTGGTGAGCAGTTCTTC
TRBJ2-1 TRBV29-1 TRBD1 once CSVEGWGDRGQNEQFF TGCAGCGTTGAAGGGTGGGGGGACAGGGGGCAGAATGAGCAGTTCTTC
TRBJ1-4 TRBV20-1 TRBD1 . CSARVRPGGTTNEKLFF TGCAGTGCTAGAGTCCGGCCAGGGGGGACAACTAATGAAAAACTGTTTTTT
TRBJ2-7 TRBV11-2 . . CASSLSTSRAPSYEQYF TGTGCCAGCAGCTTGTCAACTAGCAGGGCCCCTTCCTACGAGCAGTACTTC
TRBJ2-7 TRBV6-1 TRBD2 many CASSESSGLPYEQYF TGTGCCAGCAGTGAATCTAGCGGACTCCCATACGAGCAGTACTTC
TRBJ2-7 TRBV6-2/TRBV6-3 TRBD2 . CATGIAGGYEQYF TGTGCCACTGGTATAGCGGGAGGCTACGAGCAGTACTTC
TRBJ1-2 TRBV6-2/TRBV6-3 TRBD1 . CASTGTANYGYTF TGTGCCAGCACCGGGACAGCTAACTATGGCTACACCTTC
TRBJ2-1 TRBV15 . few CATSRGPGIGQFF TGTGCCACCAGCAGAGGCCCGGGAATCGGGCAGTTCTTC
TRBJ1-5 TRBV3-1 TRBD1 many CASSQGDRGMINQPQHF TGTGCCAGCAGCCAAGGCGACAGGGGCATGATCAATCAGCCCCAGCATTTT
TRBJ2-1 TRBV28 . many CASSFLGEQFF TGTGCCAGCAGTTTTCTAGGGGAGCAGTTCTTC
TRBJ2-3 TRBV9 . . CASSASGGQPEDTQYF TGTGCCAGCAGTGCCTCCGGGGGCCAACCCGAGGATACGCAGTATTTT
TRBJ1-1 TRBV12-3/TRBV12-4 . many CASSLQWTEAFF TGTGCCAGCAGTTTACAGTGGACTGAAGCTTTCTTT
TRBJ1-5 TRBV3-1 . . CASSPGGRDGPSNQPHHF TGTGCCAGCAGCCCCGGCGGCAGGGACGGACCTAGCAATCAGCCCCATCATTTT
TRBJ1-5 TRBV11-2 . many CASSSRVGQDQPQHF TGTGCCAGCAGCTCCAGGGTTGGGCAGGATCAGCCCCAGCATTTT
TRBJ1-4 TRBV20-1 . many CSASRQGGEKLFF TGCAGTGCTAGTCGCCAAGGAGGTGAAAAACTGTTTTTT
TRBJ2-1 TRBV20-1 . . CSADGNSYNEQFF TGCAGTGCTGACGGGAACTCCTACAATGAGCAGTTCTTC
TRBJ1-5 TRBV19 TRBD1 many CASSWTGGHQPQHF TGTGCCAGTAGTTGGACAGGGGGCCATCAGCCCCAGCATTTT
TRBJ2-7 TRBV5-1 TRBD2 many CASSLTGTSGTYEQYF TGTGCCAGCAGCTTAACCGGGACTAGCGGGACCTACGAGCAGTACTTC
TRBJ1-1 TRBV18 . many CASSPWMGGRMNTEAFF TGTGCCAGCTCACCATGGATGGGGGGCCGGATGAACACTGAAGCTTTCTTT
TRBJ2-7 TRBV3-1 TRBD2 few CASSQDRNTIRKTSGIYEQYF TGTGCCAGCAGCCAAGATCGGAACACAATTCGGAAGACTAGCGGGATCTACGAGCAGTACTTC
TRBJ2-3 TRBV15 TRBD2 many CATSRPTSGRFPDTQYF TGTGCCACCAGCAGGCCGACTAGCGGGAGGTTTCCAGATACGCAGTATTTT
TRBJ2-7 TRBV7-8 TRBD2 few CASSLGDGRPLYEQYF TGTGCCAGCAGCTTAGGGGACGGGAGGCCCCTCTACGAGCAGTACTTC
TRBJ2-1 TRBV28 . many CASSLASSYNEQFF TGTGCCAGCAGTCTTGCAAGCTCCTACAATGAGCAGTTCTTC
TRBJ1-3 TRBV2 . many CASRDVNSGNTIYF TGTGCCAGCAGAGACGTGAACTCTGGAAACACCATATATTTT
TRBJ2-3 TRBV24-1 TRBD2 many CATSDWEAGTDTQYF TGTGCCACCAGTGATTGGGAAGCGGGAACAGATACGCAGTATTTT
TRBJ2-3 TRBV7-6 . few CASSPSRRETQYF TGTGCCAGCAGCCCCTCCCGGCGGGAAACGCAGTATTTT
TRBJ2-6 TRBV7-3 . few CASSLRPAIGANVLTF TGTGCCAGCAGCTTAAGGCCGGCAATTGGGGCCAACGTCCTGACTTTC
TRBJ1-1 TRBV20-1 . many CSARAERATEAFF TGCAGTGCTAGAGCAGAGAGAGCCACTGAAGCTTTCTTT
TRBJ2-7 TRBV6-9 TRBD2 many CASGFASGLLYEQYF TGTGCCAGCGGTTTTGCTAGCGGTTTATTGTACGAGCAGTACTTC
TRBJ2-2 TRBV9 . many CASSPGSQGRNGELFF TGTGCCAGCAGCCCGGGGTCGCAGGGGCGGAACGGGGAGCTGTTTTTT
TRBJ2-6 TRBV12-5 TRBD1 . CASGQGQAGNVLTF TGTGCTAGTGGTCAGGGACAGGCGGGGAACGTCCTGACTTTC
TRBJ2-7 TRBV5-6 TRBD2 . CASSLGTSGVSYEQYF TGTGCCAGCAGCTTGGGGACTAGCGGGGTCTCCTACGAGCAGTACTTC
TRBJ2-3 TRBV6-1 . many CASSEGIGGITDTQYF TGTGCCAGCAGTGAAGGTATAGGCGGGATCACAGATACGCAGTATTTT
TRBJ1-2 TRBV12-3/TRBV12-4 . many CASSLYVSDKEGYTF TGTGCCAGCAGTTTATATGTCAGTGATAAGGAAGGCTACACCTTC
TRBJ2-1 TRBV20-1 . . CSARDFGSYNEQFF TGCAGTGCTAGAGATTTCGGATCCTACAATGAGCAGTTCTTC
TRBJ2-5 TRBV2 TRBD1 many CASGAGGETQYF TGTGCCAGCGGGGCAGGGGGTGAGACCCAGTACTTC
TRBJ2-5 TRBV24-1 TRBD2 many CATSDSGGGSPQTQYF TGTGCCACCAGTGATTCTGGGGGAGGGTCTCCACAGACCCAGTACTTC
TRBJ1-2 TRBV19 . many CASSKGTYYGYTF TGTGCCAGTAGTAAGGGCACATACTATGGCTACACCTTC
TRBJ1-1 TRBV7-9 . once CASSYGFTMNTEAFF TGTGCCAGCAGTTACGGCTTCACTATGAACACTGAAGCTTTCTTT
TRBJ2-3 TRBV11-2 . many CASSLEWQESTDTQYF TGTGCCAGCAGCTTAGAATGGCAGGAAAGCACAGATACGCAGTATTTT
TRBJ1-1 TRBV24-1 . many CATKTDTEAFF TGTGCCACCAAGACAGACACTGAAGCTTTCTTT
TRBJ2-5 TRBV11-2 TRBD2 few CASSSLLAAYQETQYF TGTGCCAGCAGCTCCCTTCTAGCGGCGTACCAAGAGACCCAGTACTTC
TRBJ1-2 TRBV4-2 TRBD1 few CASLGRDRDGYTF TGTGCCAGCCTAGGCCGGGACAGGGACGGCTACACCTTC
TRBJ1-2 TRBV12-3/TRBV12-4 TRBD1 many CASSLTGSSLDETF TGTGCCAGCAGTTTGACAGGGTCTAGTTTGGATGAGACCTTC
TRBJ1-1 TRBV19 . . CASSINGRNTEAFF TGTGCCAGTAGTATAAATGGCCGGAACACTGAAGCTTTCTTT
TRBJ2-7 TRBV19 TRBD2 few CASSIVGLAGDVWTYEQYF TGTGCCAGTAGTATAGTAGGGCTAGCGGGAGACGTCTGGACCTACGAGCAGTACTTC
TRBJ2-2 TRBV18 . many CASSPPKAGELFF TGTGCCAGCTCACCACCGAAGGCCGGGGAGCTGTTTTTT
TRBJ1-6 TRBV13 TRBD1 . CASSSGQGINYNSPLHF TGTGCCAGCAGCTCGGGACAGGGGATTAACTATAATTCACCCCTCCACTTT
TRBJ2-7 TRBV12-3/TRBV12-4 TRBD2 many CASSFSGSGFWPYEQYF TGTGCCAGCAGTTTTAGCGGGAGTGGGTTTTGGCCCTACGAGCAGTACTTC
TRBJ2-7 TRBV5-1 TRBD2 many CASRRGLAGSSTYEQYF TGCGCCAGCAGGAGGGGACTAGCGGGGTCCTCCACCTACGAGCAGTACTTC
TRBJ1-5 TRBV2 TRBD1 many CASSENGGGGQPQHF TGTGCCAGCAGTGAGAACGGAGGGGGCGGTCAGCCCCAGCATTTT